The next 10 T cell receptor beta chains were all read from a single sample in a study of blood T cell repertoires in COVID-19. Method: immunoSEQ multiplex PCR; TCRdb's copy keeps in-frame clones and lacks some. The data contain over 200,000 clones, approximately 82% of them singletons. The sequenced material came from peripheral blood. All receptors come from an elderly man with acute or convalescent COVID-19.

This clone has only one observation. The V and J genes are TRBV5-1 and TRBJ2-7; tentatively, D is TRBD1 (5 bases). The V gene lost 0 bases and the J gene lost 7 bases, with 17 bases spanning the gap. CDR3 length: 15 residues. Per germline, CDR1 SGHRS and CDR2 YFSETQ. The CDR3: CASSLGTGGPREQYF. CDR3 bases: TGCGCCAGCAGCTTGGGTACAGGTGGACCTAGAGAGCAGTACTTC.

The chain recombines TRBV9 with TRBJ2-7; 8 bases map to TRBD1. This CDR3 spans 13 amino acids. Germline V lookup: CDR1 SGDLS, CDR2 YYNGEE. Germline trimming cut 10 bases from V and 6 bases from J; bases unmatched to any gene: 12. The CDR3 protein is CAGGWTGICEQYF. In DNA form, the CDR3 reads TGTGCCGGGGGGTGGACAGGGATCTGCGAGCAGTACTTC.

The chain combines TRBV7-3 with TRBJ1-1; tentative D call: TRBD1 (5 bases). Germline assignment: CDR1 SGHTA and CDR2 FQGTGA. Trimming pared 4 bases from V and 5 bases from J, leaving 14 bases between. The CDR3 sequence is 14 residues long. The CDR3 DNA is TGTGCCAGCAGCTCTCGGGGGAGTGGGACTGAAGCTTTCTTT. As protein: CASSSRGSGTEAFF.

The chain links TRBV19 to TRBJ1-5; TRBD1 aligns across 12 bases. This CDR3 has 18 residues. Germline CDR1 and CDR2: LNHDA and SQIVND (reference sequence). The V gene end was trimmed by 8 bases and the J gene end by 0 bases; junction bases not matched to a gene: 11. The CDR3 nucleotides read TGTGCCAGTTCCGGGACAGGGGGCTTGGGCCGTAGCAATCAGCCCCAGCATTTT. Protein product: CASSGTGGLGRSNQPQHF.

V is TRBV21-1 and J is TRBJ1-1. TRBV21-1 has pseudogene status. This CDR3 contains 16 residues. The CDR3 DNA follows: TGTGCCAGCAGCTGGGAGGACCTCAGGGAGAACACTGAAGCTTTCTTT. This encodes CASSWEDLRENTEAFF.

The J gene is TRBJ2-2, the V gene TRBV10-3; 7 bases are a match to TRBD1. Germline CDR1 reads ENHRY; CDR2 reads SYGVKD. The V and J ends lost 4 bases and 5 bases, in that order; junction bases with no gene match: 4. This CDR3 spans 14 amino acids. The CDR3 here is CAISANRGTGELFF. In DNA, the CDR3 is TGTGCCATCAGTGCCAACAGGGGAACCGGGGAGCTGTTTTTT.

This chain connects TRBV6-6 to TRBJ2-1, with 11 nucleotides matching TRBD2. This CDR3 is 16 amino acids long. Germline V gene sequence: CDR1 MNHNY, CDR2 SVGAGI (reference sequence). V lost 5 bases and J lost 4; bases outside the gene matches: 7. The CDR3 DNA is TGTGCCAGCAGTCGAGGGACTAGCGGAACATACAATGAGCAGTTCTTC. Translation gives CASSRGTSGTYNEQFF.

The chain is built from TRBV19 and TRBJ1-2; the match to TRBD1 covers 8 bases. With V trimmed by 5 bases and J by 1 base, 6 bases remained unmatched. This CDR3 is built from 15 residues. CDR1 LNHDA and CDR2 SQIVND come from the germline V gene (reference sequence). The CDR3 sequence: CASSLGTGLNYGYTF. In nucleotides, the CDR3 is TGTGCCAGTAGTCTTGGGACAGGCCTTAACTATGGCTACACCTTC.

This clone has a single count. The CDR3: CASSLSQRNTEAFF. Here the CDR3 DNA reads TGTGCCAGCAGTTTGTCACAGAGGAACACTGAAGCTTTCTTT. The chain joins TRBV28 to TRBJ1-1, with no clear D. The CDR3 is 14 residues long. Trimming shortened V by 3 bases and J by 1 base, and 9 bases separated the two germline ends. The germline gives CDR1 MDHEN, CDR2 SYDVKM.

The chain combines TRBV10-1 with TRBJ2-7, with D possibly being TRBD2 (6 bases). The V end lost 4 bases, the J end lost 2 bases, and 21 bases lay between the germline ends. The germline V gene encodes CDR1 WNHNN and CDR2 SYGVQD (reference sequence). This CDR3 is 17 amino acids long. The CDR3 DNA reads TGCGCCAGCAGTGCGGGAAGCGGGCGCCCCTCGCCCTACGAGCAGTACTTC. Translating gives CASSAGSGRPSPYEQYF.